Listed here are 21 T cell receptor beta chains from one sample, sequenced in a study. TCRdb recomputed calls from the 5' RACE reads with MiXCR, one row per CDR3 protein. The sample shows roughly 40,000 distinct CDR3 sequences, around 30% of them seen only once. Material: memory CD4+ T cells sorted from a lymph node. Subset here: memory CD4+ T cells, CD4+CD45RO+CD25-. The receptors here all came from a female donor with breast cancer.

This chain's CDR3 is CASSVLQGQGLWGYTF. The CDR3, as DNA: TGTGCCAGCAGCGTACTCCAGGGACAAGGCTTATGGGGCTACACCTTC. The V gene is TRBV9, the J gene TRBJ1-2; weak D call: TRBD1 (6 bases). V was clipped by 1 base and J by 8 bases, with 21 bases between them. The germline V gene has CDR1 SGDLS and CDR2 YYNGEE. The CDR3 extends over 16 amino acids.

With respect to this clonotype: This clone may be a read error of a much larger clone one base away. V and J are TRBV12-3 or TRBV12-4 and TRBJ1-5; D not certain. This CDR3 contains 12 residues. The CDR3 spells CASSLSNQTQHF. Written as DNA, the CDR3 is TGTGCCAGCAGTTTAAGCAATCAGACCCAGCATTTT.

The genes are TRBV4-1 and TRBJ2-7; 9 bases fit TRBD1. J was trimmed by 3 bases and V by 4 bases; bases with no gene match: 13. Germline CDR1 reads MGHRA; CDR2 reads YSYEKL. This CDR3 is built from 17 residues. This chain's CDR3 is CASSRDEGQGKIYEQYF. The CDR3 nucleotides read TGCGCCAGCAGCCGGGACGAGGGACAGGGAAAAATCTACGAGCAGTACTTC.

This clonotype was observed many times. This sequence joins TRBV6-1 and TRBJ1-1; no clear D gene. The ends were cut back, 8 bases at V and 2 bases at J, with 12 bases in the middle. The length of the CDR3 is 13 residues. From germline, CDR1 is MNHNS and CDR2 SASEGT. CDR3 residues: CASPGVANTEAFF. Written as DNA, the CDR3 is TGTGCCAGCCCTGGGGTCGCTAACACTGAAGCTTTCTTT.

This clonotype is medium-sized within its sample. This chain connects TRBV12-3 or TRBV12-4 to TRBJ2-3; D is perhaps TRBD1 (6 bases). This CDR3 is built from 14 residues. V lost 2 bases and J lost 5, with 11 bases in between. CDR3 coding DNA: TGTGCCAGCAGTTTATCAGGGGCGGAAGATACGCAGTATTTT. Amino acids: CASSLSGAEDTQYF.

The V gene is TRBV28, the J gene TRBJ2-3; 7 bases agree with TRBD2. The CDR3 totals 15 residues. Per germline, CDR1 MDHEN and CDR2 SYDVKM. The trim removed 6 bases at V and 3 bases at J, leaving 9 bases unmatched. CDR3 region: CASRDRGGWTDTQYF. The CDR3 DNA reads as TGTGCCAGCAGGGATCGGGGAGGGTGGACAGATACGCAGTATTTT.

This CDR3 reads CASSLMLDTQYF. CDR3 nucleotides: TGTGCCAGCAGTTTAATGTTGGATACGCAGTATTTT. The chain recombines TRBV28 with TRBJ2-3; no clear D. The CDR3 contains 12 residues. V shed 2 bases and J shed 6 bases, with 6 bases lying between them. The germline CDR1 and CDR2 sequences are MDHEN and SYDVKM. The full variable domain, its missing parts supplied by reference TRBV28 and TRBJ2-3, is DVKVTQSSRYLVKRTGEKVFLECVQDMDHENMFWYRQDPGLGLRLIYFSYDVKMKEKGDIPEGYSVSREKKERFSLILESASTNQTSMYLCASSLMLDTQYFGPGTRLTVL.

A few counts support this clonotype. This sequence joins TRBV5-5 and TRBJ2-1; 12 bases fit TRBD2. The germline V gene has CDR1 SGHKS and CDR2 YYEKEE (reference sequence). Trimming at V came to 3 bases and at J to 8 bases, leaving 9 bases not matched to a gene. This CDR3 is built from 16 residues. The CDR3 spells CASSSRGGLAGYEQFF. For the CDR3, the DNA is TGTGCCAGCAGCTCGCGGGGGGGACTAGCGGGCTATGAGCAGTTCTTC. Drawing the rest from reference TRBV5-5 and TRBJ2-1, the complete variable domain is DAGVTQSPTHLIKTRGQQVTLRCSPISGHKSVSWYQQVLGQGPQFIFQYYEKEERGRGNFPDRFSARQFPNYSSELNVNALLLGDSALYLCASSSRGGLAGYEQFFGPGTRLTVL.

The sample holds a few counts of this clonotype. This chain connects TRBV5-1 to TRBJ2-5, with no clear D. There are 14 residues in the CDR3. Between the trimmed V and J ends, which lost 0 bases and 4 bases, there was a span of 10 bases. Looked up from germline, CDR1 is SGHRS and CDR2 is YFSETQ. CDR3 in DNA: TGCGCCAGCAGCTTGGACGGAAGCTTAGAGACCCAGTACTTC. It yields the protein CASSLDGSLETQYF.

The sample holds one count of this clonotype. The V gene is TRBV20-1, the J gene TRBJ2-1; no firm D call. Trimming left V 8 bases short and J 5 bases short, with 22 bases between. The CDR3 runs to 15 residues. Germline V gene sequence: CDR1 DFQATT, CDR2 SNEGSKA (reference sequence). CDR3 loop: CSTRDIGDWDNEQFF. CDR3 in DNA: TGCAGTACGAGAGATATTGGGGATTGGGACAATGAGCAGTTCTTC.

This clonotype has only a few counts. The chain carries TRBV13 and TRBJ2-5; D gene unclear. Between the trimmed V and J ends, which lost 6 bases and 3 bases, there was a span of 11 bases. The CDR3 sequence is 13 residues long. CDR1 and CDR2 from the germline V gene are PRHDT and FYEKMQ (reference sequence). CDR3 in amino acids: CASSRQRKETQYF. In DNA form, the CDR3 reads TGTGCCAGCAGTCGGCAGCGTAAAGAGACCCAGTACTTC.

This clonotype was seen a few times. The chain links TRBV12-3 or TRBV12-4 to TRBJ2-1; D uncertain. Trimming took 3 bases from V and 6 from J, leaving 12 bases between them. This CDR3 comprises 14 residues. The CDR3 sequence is CASSLGLNPNEQFF. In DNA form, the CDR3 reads TGTGCCAGCAGTTTGGGCCTAAACCCCAATGAGCAGTTCTTC.

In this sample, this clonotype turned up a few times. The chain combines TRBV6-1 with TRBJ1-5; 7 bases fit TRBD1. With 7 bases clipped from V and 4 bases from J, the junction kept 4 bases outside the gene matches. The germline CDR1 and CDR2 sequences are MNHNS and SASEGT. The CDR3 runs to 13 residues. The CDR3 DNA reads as TGTGCCAGCAACTTGGACAGGAATCAGCCCCAGCATTTT. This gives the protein CASNLDRNQPQHF.

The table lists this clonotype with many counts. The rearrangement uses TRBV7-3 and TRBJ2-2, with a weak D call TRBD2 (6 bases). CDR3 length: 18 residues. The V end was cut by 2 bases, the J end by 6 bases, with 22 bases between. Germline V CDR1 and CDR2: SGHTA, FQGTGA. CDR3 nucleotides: TGTGCCAGCAGCTTAGGTGTTAGCGGAATGCCGGGGGCCGGGGAGCTGTTTTTT. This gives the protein CASSLGVSGMPGAGELFF.

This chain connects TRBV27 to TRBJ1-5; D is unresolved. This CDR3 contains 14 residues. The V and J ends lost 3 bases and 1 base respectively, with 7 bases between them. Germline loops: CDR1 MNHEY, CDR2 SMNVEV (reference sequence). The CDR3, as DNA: TGTGCCAGCAGTTTGCTGGGAAGCAATCAGCCCCAGCATTTT. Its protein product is CASSLLGSNQPQHF.

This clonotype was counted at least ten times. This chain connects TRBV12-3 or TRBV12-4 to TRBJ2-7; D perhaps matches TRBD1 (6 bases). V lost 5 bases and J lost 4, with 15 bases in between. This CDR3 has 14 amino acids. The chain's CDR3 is CASSRQGLGYEQYF. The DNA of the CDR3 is TGTGCCAGCAGTCGCCAGGGGCTGGGATACGAGCAGTACTTC.

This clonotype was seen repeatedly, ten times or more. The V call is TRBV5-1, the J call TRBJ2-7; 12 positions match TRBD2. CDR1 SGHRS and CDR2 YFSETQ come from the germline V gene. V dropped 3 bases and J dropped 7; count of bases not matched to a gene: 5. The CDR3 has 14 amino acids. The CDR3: CASSSTSGSLEQYF. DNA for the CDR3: TGCGCCAGCAGCTCGACTAGCGGGAGCCTTGAGCAGTACTTC.

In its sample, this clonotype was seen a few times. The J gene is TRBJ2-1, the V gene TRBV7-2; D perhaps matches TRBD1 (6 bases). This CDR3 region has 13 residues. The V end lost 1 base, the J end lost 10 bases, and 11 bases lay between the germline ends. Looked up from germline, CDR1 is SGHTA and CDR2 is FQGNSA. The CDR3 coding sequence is TGTGCCAGCAGCTTAGTAATAGGGGGAGAGCAGTTCTTC. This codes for CASSLVIGGEQFF.

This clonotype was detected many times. The CDR3 DNA sequence: TGTGCCAGCAGCGTATCAACGGACGGGAATTACGAGCAGTACTTC. Amino acids: CASSVSTDGNYEQYF. V gene TRBV9 combines with J gene TRBJ2-7; weak D call: TRBD2 (5 bases). Germline CDR1 SGDLS, CDR2 YYNGEE. Between the trimmed V and J ends, which lost 1 base and 4 bases, there was a span of 15 bases. The CDR3 covers 15 residues.

The CDR3 is CASSHNRGDQPQHF. Written as DNA, the CDR3 is TGTGCCAGCAGCCATAACAGGGGGGATCAGCCCCAGCATTTT. This chain joins TRBV4-2 and TRBJ1-5; 8 nucleotides match TRBD1. There are 14 residues in the CDR3. Germline loops: CDR1 LGHNA, CDR2 YNFKEQ. Trimming removed 3 bases from V and 5 bases from J; junction bases left unmatched: 3.

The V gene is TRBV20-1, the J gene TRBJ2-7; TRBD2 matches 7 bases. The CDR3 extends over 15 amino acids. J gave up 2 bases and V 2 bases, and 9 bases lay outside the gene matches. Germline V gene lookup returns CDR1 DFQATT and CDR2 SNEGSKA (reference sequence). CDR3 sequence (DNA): TGCAGTGCTAGAAAGGAGCGGGAACTGGCCTACGAGCAGTACTTC. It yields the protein CSARKERELAYEQYF.